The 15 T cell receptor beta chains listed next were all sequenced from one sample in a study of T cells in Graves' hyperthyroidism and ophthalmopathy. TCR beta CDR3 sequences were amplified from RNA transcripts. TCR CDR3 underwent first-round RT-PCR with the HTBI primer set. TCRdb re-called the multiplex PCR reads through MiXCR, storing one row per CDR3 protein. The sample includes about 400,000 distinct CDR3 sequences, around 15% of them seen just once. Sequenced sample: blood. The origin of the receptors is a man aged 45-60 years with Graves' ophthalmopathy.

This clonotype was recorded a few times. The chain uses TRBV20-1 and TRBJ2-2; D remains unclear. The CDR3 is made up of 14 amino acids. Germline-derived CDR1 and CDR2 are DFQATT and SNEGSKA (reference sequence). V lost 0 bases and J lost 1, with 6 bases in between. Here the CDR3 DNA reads TGCAGTGCTAGAGATCCGGGGAACACCGGGGAGCTGTTTTTT. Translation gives CSARDPGNTGELFF.

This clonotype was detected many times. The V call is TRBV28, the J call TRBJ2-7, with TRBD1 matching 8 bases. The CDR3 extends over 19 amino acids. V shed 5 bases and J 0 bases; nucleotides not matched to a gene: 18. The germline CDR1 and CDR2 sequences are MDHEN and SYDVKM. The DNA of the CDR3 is TGTGCCAGCAGTACTGACAGGGGAGCCAGACTAGTCCTCTCCTACGAGCAGTACTTC. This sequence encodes CASSTDRGARLVLSYEQYF.

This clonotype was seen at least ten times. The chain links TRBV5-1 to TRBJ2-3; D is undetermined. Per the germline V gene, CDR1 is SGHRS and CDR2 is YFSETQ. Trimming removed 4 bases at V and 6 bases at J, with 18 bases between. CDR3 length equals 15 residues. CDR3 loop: CASSAGIGSIDTQYF. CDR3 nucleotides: TGCGCCAGCAGCGCCGGAATCGGTTCAATTGATACGCAGTATTTT.

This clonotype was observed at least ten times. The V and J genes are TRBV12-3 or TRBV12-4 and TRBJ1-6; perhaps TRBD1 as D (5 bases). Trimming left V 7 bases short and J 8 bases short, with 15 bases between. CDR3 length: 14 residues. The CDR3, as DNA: TGTGCCAGCACGAGGGGCTCGTGGGATTCACCCCTCCACTTT. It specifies CASTRGSWDSPLHF.

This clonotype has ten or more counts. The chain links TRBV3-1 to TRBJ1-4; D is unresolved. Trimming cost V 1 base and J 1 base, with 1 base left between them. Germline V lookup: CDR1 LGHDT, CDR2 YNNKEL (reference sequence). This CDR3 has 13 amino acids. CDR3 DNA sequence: TGTGCCAGCAGCCAAGGAACTAATGAAAAACTGTTTTTT. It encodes CASSQGTNEKLFF.

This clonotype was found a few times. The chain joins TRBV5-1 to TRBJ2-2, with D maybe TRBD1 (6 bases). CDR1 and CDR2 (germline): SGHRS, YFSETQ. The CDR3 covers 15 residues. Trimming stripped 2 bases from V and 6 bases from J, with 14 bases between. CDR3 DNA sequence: TGCGCCAGCAGCTTTAATACAGGGAGAGCCGGGGAGCTGTTTTTT. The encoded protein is CASSFNTGRAGELFF. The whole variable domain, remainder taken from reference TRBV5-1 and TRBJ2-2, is KAGVTQTPRYLIKTRGQQVTLSCSPISGHRSVSWYQQTPGQGLQFLFEYFSETQRNKGNFPGRFSGRQFSNSRSEMNVSTLELGDSALYLCASSFNTGRAGELFFGEGSRLTVL.

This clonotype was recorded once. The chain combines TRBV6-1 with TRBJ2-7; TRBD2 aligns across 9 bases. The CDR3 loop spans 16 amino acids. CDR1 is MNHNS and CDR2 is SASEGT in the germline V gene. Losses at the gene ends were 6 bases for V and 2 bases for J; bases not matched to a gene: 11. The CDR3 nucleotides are TGTGCCAGCAGCCCTAGGGATAGCGGGGGTCCCTACGAGCAGTACTTC. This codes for CASSPRDSGGPYEQYF.

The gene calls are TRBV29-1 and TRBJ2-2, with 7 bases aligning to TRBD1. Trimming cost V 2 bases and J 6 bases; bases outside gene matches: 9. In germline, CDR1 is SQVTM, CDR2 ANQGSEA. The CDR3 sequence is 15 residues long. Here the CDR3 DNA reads TGCAGCGTTGAAATTACGACAGGGCTCCCCGGGGAGCTGTTTTTT. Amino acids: CSVEITTGLPGELFF.

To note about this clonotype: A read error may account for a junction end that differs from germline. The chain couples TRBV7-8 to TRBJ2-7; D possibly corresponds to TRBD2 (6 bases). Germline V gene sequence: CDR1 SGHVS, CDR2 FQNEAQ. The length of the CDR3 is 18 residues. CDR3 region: CASSLAGGSVQPPYEQYF. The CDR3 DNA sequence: TGTGCCAGCAGCCTAGCTGGAGGGTCGGTCCAGCCTCCTTACGAGCAGTACTTC.

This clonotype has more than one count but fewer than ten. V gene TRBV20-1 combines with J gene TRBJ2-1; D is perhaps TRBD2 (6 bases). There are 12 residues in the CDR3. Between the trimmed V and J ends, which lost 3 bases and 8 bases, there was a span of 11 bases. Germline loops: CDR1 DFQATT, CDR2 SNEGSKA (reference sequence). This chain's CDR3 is CSASYTGDEQFF. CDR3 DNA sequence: TGCAGTGCTAGCTACACGGGGGATGAGCAGTTCTTC.

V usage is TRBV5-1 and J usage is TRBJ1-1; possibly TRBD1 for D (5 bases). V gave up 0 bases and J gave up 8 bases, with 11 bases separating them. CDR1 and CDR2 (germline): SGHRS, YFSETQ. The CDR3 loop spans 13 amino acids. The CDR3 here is CASSLGPGQEAFF. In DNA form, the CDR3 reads TGCGCCAGCAGCTTGGGTCCCGGACAAGAAGCTTTCTTT.

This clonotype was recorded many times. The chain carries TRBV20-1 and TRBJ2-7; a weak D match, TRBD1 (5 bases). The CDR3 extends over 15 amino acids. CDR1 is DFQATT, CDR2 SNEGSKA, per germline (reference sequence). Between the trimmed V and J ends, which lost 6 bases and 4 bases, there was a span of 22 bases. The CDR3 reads CSASHIDSSTYEQYF. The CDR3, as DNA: TGCAGTGCCTCACACATCGACAGTTCTACTTACGAGCAGTACTTC.

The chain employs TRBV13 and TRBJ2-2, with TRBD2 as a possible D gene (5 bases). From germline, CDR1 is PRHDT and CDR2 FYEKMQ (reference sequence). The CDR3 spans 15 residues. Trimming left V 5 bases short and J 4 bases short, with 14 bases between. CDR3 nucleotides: TGTGCCAGCAGCCCCTTGGAGAGCGGCACCGGGGAGCTGTTTTTT. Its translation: CASSPLESGTGELFF.

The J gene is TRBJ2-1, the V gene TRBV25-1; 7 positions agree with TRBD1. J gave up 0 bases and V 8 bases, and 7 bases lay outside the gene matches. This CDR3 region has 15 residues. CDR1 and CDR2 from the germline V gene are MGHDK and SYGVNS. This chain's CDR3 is CASALQGSSYNEQFF. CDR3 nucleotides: TGTGCCAGCGCACTACAGGGGAGCTCCTACAATGAGCAGTTCTTC.

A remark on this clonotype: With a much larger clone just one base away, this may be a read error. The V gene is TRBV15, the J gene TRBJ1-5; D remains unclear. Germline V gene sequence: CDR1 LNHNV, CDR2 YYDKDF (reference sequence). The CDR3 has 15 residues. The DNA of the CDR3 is TGTGCCACCAGCCCTAGGCCGTATCGGGATCAGCCCGAGCATTTT. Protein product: CATSPRPYRDQPEHF.